Only one count was recorded for the clone carrying this TCR beta chain. These data are taken from a study of blood T cell repertoires in COVID-19. About the study: Donors in the United States, Italy and Spain gave samples during acute or convalescent COVID-19. Nucleic acid was either cDNA or gDNA, and it came from T cells, B-cell-depleted T cells, or PBMCs.

The length of the CDR3 is 15 residues. In germline, CDR1 is MNHEY, CDR2 SMNVEV (reference sequence). With V trimmed by 4 bases and J by 3 bases, 3 bases remained unmatched. The assay was immunoSEQ multiplex PCR, and TCRdb's table has in-frame clones only and misses some. Here the sample spans some 700,000 clones, approximately 90% being singletons. This TCR was recovered from a woman between 18 and 29 years old with acute or convalescent COVID-19. The chain has TRBV27 and TRBJ2-3, with TRBD1 matching 11 bases. Material: peripheral blood. The CDR3 spells CASSWGTGGTDTQYF. The CDR3 coding sequence is TGTGCCAGCAGTTGGGGGACAGGGGGGACAGATACGCAGTATTTT.